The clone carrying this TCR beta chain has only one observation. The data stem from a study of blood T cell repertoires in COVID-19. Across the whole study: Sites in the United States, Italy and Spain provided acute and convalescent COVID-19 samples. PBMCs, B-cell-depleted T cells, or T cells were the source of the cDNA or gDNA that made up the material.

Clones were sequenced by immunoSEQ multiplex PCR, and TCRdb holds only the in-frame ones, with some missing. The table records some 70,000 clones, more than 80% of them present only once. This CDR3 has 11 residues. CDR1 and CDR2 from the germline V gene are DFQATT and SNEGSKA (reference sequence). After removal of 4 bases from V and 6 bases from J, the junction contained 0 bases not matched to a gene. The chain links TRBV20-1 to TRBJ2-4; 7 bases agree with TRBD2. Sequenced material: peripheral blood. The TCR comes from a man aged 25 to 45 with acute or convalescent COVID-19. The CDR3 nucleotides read TGCAGTGCTACTAGCGGAAACATTCAGTACTTC. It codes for CSATSGNIQYF.